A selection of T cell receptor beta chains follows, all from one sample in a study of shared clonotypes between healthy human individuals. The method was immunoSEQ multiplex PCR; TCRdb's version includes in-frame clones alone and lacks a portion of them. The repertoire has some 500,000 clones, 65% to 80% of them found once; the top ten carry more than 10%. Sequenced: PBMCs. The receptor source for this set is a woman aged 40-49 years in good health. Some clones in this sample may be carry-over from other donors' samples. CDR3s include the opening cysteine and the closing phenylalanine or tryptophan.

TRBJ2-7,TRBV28,CASSLTPYEQYF
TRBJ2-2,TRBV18,CASSPPGHRVEDTGELFF
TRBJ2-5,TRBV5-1,CASRSNTGQETQYF
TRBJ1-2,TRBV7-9,CASSLGTEYGYTF
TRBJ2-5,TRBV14,CASSQELGAGTQYF
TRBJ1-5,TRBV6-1,CASNLILSNQPQHF
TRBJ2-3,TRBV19,CASSTQGGADTQYF
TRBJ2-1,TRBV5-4,CASSSPGSGEQFF
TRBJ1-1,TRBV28,CASSLRGRENTEAFF
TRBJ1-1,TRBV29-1,CSVGENTEAFF
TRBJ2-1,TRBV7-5,CARSLYTNYNEQFF
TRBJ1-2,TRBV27,CATPFWDTTNYGYTF
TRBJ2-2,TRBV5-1,CASTFVSGPAGELFF
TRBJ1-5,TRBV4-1,CASSQVGDRYNQPQHF
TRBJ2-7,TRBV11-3,CASSLVGGRLYEQYF
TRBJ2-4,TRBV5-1,CASSVRTGGAAKNIQYF
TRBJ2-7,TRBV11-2,CASRAVRDRAYEQYF
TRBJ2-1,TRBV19,CASSNGQLYNEQFF
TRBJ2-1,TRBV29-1,CSVATSQQSDYNEQFF
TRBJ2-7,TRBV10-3,CAIRNSGQGYEQYF
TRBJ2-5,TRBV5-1,CASSRLAGGPEETQYF
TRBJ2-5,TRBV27,CASSLVQGRSETQYF
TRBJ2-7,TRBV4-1,CASSQVFDLAAPYEQYF
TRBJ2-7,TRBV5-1,CASSLEPPRQYF
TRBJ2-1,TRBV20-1,CSAGGNAEQFF
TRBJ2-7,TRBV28,CASTPWTRNEQYF
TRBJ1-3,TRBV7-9,CASNREGGGNTIYF
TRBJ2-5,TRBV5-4,CASSFRGQETQYF
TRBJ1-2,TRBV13,CASSLNRGQTYGYTF
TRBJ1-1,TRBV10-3,CAISESGDWWGEAFF
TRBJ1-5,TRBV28,CASSLVRGYNQPQHF
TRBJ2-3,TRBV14,CASSQPVGRADTQYF
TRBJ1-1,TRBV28,CASCPEGGGNTEAFF
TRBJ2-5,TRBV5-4,CASSYDRIQETQYF
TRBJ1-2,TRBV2,CASSEEPAGGPGYTF
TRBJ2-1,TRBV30,CAWSETGLRGEFF
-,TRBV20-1,CSAPGLSEQYF
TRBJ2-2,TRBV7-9,CATQRGGNTGELFF
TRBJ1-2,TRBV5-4,CASSETGLYGYTF
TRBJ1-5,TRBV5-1,CASSPYGNQPQHF
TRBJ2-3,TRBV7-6,CASSPGGGTNTDTQYF
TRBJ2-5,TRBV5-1,CASSIPGRETQYF
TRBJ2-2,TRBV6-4,CASSEEGTGELFF
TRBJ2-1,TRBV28,CASSPRLAGEQFF
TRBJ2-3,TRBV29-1,CSVEGGRTSSTDTQYF
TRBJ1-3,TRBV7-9,CASSWGSGNTIYF
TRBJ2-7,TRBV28,CASSVDFRSYEQYF
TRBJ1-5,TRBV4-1,CASSQERQFNQPQHF
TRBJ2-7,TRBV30,CAWRGTVESFYEQYF
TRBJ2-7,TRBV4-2,CASSQDSGRAYEQYF
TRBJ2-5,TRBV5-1,CASSSGETENETQYF
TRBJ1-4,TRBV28,CATRAQGDNEKLFF
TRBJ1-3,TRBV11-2,CASSRDSGNTIYF
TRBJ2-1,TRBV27,CASSLVGYGSYNEQFF
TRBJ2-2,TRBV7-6,CASSLGTGGSTGELFF
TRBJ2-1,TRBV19,CASSNPGLANEQFF